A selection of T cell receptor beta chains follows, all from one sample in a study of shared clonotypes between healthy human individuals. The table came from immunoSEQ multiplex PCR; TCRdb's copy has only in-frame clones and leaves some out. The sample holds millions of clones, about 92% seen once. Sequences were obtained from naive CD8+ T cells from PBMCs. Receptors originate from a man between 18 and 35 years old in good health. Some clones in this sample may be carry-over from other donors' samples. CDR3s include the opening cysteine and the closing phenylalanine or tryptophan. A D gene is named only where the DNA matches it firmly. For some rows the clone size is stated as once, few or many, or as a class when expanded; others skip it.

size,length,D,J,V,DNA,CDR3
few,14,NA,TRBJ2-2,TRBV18,TGTGCCAGCTCACCATCTAGGGATGGCGGGGAGCTGTTTTTT,CASSPSRDGGELFF
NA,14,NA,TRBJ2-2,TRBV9,TGTGCCAGCAGCCTGGAGCCGAACACCGGGGAGCTGTTTTTT,CASSLEPNTGELFF
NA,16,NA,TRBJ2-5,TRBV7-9,TGTGCCAGCAGCCCCAACGTGGCCCAGCTCGGGGAGACCCAGTACTTC,CASSPNVAQLGETQYF
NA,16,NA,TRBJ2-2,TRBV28,TGTGCCAGCAGTCCGGTTCGGCTTACCAACACCGGGGAGCTGTTTTTT,CASSPVRLTNTGELFF
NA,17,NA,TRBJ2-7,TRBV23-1,TGCGCCAGCAATGCATTCGGAGGCAGAAGCCTCCTCTACGAGCAGTACTTC,CASNAFGGRSLLYEQYF
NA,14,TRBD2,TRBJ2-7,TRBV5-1,TGCGCCAGCAGCTTGGGCGGGAGCTCCTACGAGCAGTACTTC,CASSLGGSSYEQYF
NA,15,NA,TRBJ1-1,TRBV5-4,TGTGCCAGCAGCTTCACGGATACTCGGGGCACTGAAGCTTTCTTT,CASSFTDTRGTEAFF
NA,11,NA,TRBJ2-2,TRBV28,TGTGCCAGCAGAGGCACCGGGGAGCTGTTTTTT,CASRGTGELFF
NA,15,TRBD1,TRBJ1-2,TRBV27,TGTGCCAGCAGTACCCGGACAGGGGGAAACTATGGCTACACCTTC,CASSTRTGGNYGYTF
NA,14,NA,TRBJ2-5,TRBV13,TGTGCCAGCAGCTCGGGACTCACTCAAGAGACCCAGTACTTC,CASSSGLTQETQYF
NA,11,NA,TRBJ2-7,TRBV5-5,TGTGCCAGCACTCTCGGGTTGGGGCAGTACTTC,CASTLGLGQYF
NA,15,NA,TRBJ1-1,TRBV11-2,TGTGCCAGCAGCTTAGAAGGGGGGATCTACACTGAAGCTTTCTTT,CASSLEGGIYTEAFF
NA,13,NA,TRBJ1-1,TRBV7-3,TGTGCCAGCAGTTACGCGGGGGACACTGAAGCTTTCTTT,CASSYAGDTEAFF
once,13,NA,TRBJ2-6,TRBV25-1,TGTGCCAGCAGTGAAGTGGGGGCCAACGTCCTGACTTTC,CASSEVGANVLTF
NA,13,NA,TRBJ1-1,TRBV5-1,TGCGCCAGCAGCTTGGCGGGGACCACTGAAGCTTTCTTT,CASSLAGTTEAFF
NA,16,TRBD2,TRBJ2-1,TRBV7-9,TGTGCCAGCAGCCCGGTTGGTAGCGGGAGGTTCAATGAGCAGTTCTTC,CASSPVGSGRFNEQFF
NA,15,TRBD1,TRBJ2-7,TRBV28,TGTGCCAGCAGACAACGGGACAGGGGCATCCACGAGCAGTACTTC,CASRQRDRGIHEQYF
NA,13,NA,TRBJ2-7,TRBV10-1,TGCGCCAGCAGTGAGTCGGCCGGCTACGAGCAGTACTTC,CASSESAGYEQYF
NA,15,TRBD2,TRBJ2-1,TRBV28,TGTGCCAGCAGTTGGGGGGGGAGCTCCTACAATGAGCAGTTCTTC,CASSWGGSSYNEQFF
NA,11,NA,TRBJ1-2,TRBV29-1,TGCAGCGTCGTGGGGTCTGGAGGCTACACCTTC,CSVVGSGGYTF
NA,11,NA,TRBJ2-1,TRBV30,TGTGCCTGGAGGACTTACAATGAGCAGTTCTTC,CAWRTYNEQFF
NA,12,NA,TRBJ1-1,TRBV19,TGTGCCAGTAGTACACCAGGGCCTGAAGCTTTCTTT,CASSTPGPEAFF
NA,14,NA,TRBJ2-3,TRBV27,TGTGCCAGCAGTCCCTATCTCAGCACAGATACGCAGTATTTT,CASSPYLSTDTQYF
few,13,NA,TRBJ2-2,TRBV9,TGTGCCAGCAGCGCCGATCACACCGGGGAGCTGTTTTTT,CASSADHTGELFF
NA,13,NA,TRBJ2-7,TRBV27,TGTGCCAGCAGTTTAACGAACTCCTACGAGCAGTACTTC,CASSLTNSYEQYF
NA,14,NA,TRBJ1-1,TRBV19,TGTGCCAGTACCGAGCGGGGGGGTAACACTGAAGCTTTCTTT,CASTERGGNTEAFF
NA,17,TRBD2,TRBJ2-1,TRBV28,TGTGCCAGCAGTTTAATTGTCGGGCTAGCGGGGGGCAATGAGCAGTTCTTC,CASSLIVGLAGGNEQFF
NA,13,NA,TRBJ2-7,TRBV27,TGTGCCAGCAGTTTTAGTAGTTCCTACGAGCAGTACTTC,CASSFSSSYEQYF
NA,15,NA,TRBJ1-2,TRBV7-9,TGTGCCAGCAGCTTAGTACAGGGAGAGTGGGCTGGCTACACCTTC,CASSLVQGEWAGYTF
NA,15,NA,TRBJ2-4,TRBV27,TGTGCCAGCAGTCCTAACAGGGTAGCCAAAAACATTCAGTACTTC,CASSPNRVAKNIQYF
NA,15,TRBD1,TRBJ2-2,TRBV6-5,TGTGCCAGCAGTTACCCTAGACAGGGGGCCGGGGAGCTGTTTTTT,CASSYPRQGAGELFF
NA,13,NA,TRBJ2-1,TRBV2,TGTGCCACCCCAGGAGGGCGGGGAGATGAGCAGTTCTTC,CATPGGRGDEQFF
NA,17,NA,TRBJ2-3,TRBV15,TGTGCCACCAGCAGAGATAGGGGTGGGGGGCCCACAGATACGCAGTATTTT,CATSRDRGGGPTDTQYF
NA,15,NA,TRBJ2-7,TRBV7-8,TGTGCCAGCAGCTTTCATCCTGCCAGGGTGAACGAGCAGTACTTC,CASSFHPARVNEQYF
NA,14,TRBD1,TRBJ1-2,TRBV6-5,TGTGCCAGCAGTTACTCGGGACAGGACTATGGCTACACCTTC,CASSYSGQDYGYTF
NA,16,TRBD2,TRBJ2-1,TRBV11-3,TGTGCCAGCAGCACCGACGTCGGGACTAGGTTCGATGAGCAGTTCTTC,CASSTDVGTRFDEQFF
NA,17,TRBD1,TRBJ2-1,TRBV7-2,TGTGCCAGCAGCTCGGACCCAGGGGGCCCCCCCTACAATGAGCAGTTCTTC,CASSSDPGGPPYNEQFF